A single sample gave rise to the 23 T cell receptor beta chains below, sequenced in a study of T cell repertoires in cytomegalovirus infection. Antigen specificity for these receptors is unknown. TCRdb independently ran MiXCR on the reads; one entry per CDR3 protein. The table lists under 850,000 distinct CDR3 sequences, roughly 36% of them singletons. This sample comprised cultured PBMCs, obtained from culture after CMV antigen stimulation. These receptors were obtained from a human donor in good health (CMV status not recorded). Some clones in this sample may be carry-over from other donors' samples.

CDR3 DNA sequence: TGTGCCAGCAGCCTACACCCGGGACAGGGGACTGGAAACACCATATATTTT. As protein: CASSLHPGQGTGNTIYF. The chain carries TRBV3-1 and TRBJ1-3; 10 bases are a match to TRBD1. CDR1 and CDR2 from the germline V gene are LGHDT and YNNKEL (reference sequence). The CDR3 is 17 amino acids. V shed 4 bases and J 2 bases; nucleotides not matched to a gene: 8.

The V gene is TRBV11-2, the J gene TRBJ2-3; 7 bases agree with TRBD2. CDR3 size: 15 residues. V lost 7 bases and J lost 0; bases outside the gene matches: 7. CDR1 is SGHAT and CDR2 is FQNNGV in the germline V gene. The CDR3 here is CASKAAGTSTDTQYF. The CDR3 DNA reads TGTGCCAGCAAGGCAGCGGGAACTAGCACAGATACGCAGTATTTT. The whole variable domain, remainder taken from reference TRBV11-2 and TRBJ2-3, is EAGVAQSPRYKIIEKRQSVAFWCNPISGHATLYWYQQILGQGPKLLIQFQNNGVVDDSQLPKDRFSAERLKGVDSTLKIQPAKLEDSAVYLCASKAAGTSTDTQYFGPGTRLTVL.

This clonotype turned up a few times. The DNA for the CDR3 is TGTGCCAGCAGTAAAAATGGCTACACCTTC. Its translation is CASSKNGYTF. V is TRBV12-3 or TRBV12-4 and J is TRBJ1-2; D unclear. V lost 5 bases to trimming and J lost 6 bases, with 4 bases between them. This CDR3 is built from 10 residues.

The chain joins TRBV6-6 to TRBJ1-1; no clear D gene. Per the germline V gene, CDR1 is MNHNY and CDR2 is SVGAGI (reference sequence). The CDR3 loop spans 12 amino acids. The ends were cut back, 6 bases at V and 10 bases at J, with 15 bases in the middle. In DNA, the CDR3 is TGTGCCAGCAGCTACCGGGGAGGAGGAGCTTTCTTT. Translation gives CASSYRGGGAFF.

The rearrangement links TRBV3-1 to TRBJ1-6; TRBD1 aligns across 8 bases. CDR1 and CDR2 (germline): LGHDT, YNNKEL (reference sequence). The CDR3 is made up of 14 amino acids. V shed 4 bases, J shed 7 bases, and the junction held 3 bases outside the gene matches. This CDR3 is CASSRRQGNSPLHF. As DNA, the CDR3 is TGTGCCAGCAGCCGCCGACAGGGGAATTCACCCCTCCACTTT. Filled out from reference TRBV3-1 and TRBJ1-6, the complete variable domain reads DTAVSQTPKYLVTQMGNDKSIKCEQNLGHDTMYWYKQDSKKFLKIMFSYNNKELIINETVPNRFSPKSPDKAHLNLHINSLELGDSAVYFCASSRRQGNSPLHFGNGTRLTVT.

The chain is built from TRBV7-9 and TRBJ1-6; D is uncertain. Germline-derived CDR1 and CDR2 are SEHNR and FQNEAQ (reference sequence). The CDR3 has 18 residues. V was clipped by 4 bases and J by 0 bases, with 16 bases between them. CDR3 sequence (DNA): TGTGCCAGCAGCTCTAGGAGCGGGGTGAGCTCCTATAATTCACCCCTCCACTTT. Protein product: CASSSRSGVSSYNSPLHF.

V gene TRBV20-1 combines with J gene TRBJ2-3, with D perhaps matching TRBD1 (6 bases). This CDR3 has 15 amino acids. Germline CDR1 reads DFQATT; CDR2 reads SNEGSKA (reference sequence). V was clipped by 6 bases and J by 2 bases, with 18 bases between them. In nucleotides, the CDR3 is TGCAGTGCCCTGGGACATTCAACGTCCACAGATACGCAGTATTTT. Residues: CSALGHSTSTDTQYF.

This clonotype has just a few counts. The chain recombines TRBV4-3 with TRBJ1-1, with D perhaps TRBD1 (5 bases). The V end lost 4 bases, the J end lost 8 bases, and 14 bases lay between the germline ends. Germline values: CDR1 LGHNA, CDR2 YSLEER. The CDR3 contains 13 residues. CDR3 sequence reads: CASSPIGRTEAFF. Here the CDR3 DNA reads TGCGCCAGCAGCCCTATCGGCCGGACAGAAGCTTTCTTT.

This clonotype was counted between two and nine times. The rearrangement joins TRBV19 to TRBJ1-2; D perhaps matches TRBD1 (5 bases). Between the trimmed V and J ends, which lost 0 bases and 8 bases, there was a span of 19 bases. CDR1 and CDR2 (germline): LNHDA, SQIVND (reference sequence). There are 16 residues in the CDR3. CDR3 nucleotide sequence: TGTGCCAGTAGTATAGATAGGAGACGGACACCAACGGGCTACACCTTC. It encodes CASSIDRRRTPTGYTF.

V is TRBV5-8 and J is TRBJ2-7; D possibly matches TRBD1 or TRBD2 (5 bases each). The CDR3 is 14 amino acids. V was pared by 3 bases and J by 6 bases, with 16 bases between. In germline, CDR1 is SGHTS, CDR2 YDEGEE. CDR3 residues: CASSYGTLIREQYF. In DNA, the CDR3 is TGTGCCAGCAGCTACGGGACCTTGATACGCGAGCAGTACTTC.

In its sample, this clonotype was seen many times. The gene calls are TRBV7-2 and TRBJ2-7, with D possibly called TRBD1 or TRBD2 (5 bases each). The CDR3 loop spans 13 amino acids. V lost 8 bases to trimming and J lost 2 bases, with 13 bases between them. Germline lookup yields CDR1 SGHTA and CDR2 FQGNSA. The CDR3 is CASSTQGAYEQYF. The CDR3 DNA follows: TGTGCCAGCTCAACTCAGGGAGCCTACGAGCAGTACTTC.

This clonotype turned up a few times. Written as DNA, the CDR3 is TGCAGTGCTAGAGACCCGAGTGGGGGACAAAACAATGAGCAGTTCTTC. It encodes CSARDPSGGQNNEQFF. V and J are TRBV20-1 and TRBJ2-1; TRBD1 is a possible D gene (6 bases). This CDR3 spans 16 amino acids. V was shortened by 0 bases and J by 5 bases, with 17 bases between the two germline ends. Germline V lookup: CDR1 DFQATT, CDR2 SNEGSKA (reference sequence).

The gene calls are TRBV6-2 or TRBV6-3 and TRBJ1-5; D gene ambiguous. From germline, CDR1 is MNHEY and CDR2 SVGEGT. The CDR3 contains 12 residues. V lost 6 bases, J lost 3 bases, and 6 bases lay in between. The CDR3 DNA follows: TGTGCCAGCAGAGACCCCAATCAGCCCCAGCATTTT. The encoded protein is CASRDPNQPQHF.

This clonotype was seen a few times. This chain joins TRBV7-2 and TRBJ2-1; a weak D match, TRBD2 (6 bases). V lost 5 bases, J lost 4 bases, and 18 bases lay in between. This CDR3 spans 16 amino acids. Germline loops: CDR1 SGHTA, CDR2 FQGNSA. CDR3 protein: CASSQSGRGYYNEQFF. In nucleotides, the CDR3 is TGTGCCAGCAGCCAGAGCGGGCGGGGATATTACAATGAGCAGTTCTTC.

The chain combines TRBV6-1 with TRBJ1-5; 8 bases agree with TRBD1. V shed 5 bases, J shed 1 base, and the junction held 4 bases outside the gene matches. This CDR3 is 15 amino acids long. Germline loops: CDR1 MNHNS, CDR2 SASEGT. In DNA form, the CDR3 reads TGTGCCAGCAGTCCAAACAGGGGGAGCAATCAGCCCCAGCATTTT. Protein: CASSPNRGSNQPQHF.

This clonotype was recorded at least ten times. The CDR3 region is CASSLVGLEEKLFF. As DNA, the CDR3 is TGTGCCAGCAGCTTAGTGGGGCTTGAGGAAAAACTGTTTTTT. The J gene is TRBJ1-4, the V gene TRBV7-8, with D perhaps TRBD1 (5 bases). The germline V gene has CDR1 SGHVS and CDR2 FQNEAQ. Trimming stripped 1 base from V and 8 bases from J, with 11 bases between. The CDR3 extends over 14 amino acids.

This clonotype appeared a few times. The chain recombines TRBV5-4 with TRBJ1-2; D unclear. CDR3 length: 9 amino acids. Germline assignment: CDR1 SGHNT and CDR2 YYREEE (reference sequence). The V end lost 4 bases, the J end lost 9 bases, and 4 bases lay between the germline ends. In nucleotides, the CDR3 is TGTGCCAGCAGCGTGTGCTACACCTTC. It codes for CASSVCYTF.

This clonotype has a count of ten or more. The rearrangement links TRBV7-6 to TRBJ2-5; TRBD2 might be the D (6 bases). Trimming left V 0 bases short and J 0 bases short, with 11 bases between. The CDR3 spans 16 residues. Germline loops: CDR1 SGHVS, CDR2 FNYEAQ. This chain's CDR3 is CASSLAGGLYQETQYF. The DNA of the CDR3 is TGTGCCAGCAGCTTAGCCGGGGGTTTGTACCAAGAGACCCAGTACTTC.

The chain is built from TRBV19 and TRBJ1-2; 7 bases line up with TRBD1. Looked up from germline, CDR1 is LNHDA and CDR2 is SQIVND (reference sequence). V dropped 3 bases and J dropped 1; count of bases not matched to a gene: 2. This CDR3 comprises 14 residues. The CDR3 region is CASSMGTVNYGYTF. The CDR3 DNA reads TGTGCCAGTAGTATGGGGACAGTTAACTATGGCTACACCTTC.

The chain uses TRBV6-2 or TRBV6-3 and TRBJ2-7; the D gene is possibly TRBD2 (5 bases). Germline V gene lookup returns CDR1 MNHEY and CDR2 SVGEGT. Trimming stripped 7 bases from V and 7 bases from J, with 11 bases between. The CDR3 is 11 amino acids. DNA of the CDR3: TGTGCCAGCAAGGGAGTTAAAGAGCAGTACTTC. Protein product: CASKGVKEQYF.

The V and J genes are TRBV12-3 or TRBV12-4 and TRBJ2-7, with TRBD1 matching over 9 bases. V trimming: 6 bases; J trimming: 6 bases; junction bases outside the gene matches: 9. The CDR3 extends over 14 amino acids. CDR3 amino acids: CASSLGQGNREQYF. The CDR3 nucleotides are TGTGCCAGCAGCCTGGGACAGGGAAACCGCGAGCAGTACTTC.

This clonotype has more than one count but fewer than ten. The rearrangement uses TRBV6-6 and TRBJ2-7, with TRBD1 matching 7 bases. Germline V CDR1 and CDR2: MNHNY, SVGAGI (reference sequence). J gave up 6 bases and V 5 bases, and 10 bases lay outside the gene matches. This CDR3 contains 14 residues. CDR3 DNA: TGTGCCAGCAGTATGACGGACAGGAATGGCGAGCAGTACTTC. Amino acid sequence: CASSMTDRNGEQYF.

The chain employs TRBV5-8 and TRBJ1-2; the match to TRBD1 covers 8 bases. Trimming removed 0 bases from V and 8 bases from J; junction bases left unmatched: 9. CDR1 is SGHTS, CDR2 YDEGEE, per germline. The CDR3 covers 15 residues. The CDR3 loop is CASSLDLTGGIGYTF. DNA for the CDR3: TGTGCCAGCAGCTTGGACCTTACAGGGGGGATCGGCTACACCTTC.